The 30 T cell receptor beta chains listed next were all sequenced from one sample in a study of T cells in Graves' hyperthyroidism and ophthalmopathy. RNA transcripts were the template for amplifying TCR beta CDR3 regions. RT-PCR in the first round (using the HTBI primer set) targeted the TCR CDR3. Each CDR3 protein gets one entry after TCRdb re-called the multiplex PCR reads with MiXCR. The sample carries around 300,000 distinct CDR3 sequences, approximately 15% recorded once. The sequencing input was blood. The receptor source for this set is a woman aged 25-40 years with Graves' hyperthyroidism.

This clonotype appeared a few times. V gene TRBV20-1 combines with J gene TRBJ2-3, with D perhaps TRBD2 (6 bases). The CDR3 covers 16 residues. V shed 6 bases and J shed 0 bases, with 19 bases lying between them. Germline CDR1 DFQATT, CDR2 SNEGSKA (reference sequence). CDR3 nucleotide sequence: TGCAGTGCAACAAGGGTGGAGGGCCGAAGCACAGATACGCAGTATTTT. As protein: CSATRVEGRSTDTQYF.

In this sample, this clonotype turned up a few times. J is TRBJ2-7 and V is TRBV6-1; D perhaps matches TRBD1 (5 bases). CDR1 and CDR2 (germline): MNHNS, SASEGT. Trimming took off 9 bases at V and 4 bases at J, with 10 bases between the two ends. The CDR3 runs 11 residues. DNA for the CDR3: TGTGCCAGTAAGACAGCTTACGAGCAGTACTTC. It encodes CASKTAYEQYF.

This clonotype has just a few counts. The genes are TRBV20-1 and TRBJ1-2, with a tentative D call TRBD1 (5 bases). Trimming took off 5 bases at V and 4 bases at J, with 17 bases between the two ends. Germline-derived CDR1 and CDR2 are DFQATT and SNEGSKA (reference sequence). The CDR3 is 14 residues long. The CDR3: CSAERDATSYGYTF. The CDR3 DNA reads TGCAGTGCTGAACGGGACGCTACTTCCTATGGCTACACCTTC.

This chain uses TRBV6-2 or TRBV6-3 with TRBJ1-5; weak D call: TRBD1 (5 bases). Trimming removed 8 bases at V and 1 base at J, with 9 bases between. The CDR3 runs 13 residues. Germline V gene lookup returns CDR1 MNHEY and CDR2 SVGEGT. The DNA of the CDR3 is TGTGCCAGCGGTAGACAGAGCAATCAGCCCCAGCATTTT. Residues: CASGRQSNQPQHF.

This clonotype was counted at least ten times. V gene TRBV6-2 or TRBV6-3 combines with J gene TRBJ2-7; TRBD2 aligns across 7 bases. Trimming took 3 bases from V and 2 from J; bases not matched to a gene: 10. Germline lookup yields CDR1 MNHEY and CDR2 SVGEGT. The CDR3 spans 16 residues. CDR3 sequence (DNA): TGTGCCAGCAGTTATTATAGACTAGCTCCAACCTACGAGCAGTACTTC. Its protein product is CASSYYRLAPTYEQYF.

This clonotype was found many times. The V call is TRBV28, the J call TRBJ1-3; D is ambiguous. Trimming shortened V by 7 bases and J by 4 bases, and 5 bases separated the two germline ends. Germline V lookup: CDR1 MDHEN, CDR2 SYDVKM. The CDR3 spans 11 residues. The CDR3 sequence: CASTDGNTIYF. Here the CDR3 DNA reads TGTGCCAGCACCGACGGAAACACCATATATTTT.

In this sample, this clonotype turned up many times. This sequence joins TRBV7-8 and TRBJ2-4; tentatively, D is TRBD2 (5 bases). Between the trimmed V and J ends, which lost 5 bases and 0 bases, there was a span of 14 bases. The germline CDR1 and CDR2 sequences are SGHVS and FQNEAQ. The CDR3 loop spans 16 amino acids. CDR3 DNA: TGTGCCAGCAGCCGGAGGCACACGCTAGCCAAAAACATTCAGTACTTC. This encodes CASSRRHTLAKNIQYF. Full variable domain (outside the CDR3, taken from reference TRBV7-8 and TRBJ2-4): GAGVSQSPRYKVAKRGQDVALRCDPISGHVSLFWYQQALGQGPEFLTYFQNEAQLDKSGLPSDRFFAERPEGSVSTLKIQRTQQEDSAVYLCASSRRHTLAKNIQYFGAGTRLSVL.

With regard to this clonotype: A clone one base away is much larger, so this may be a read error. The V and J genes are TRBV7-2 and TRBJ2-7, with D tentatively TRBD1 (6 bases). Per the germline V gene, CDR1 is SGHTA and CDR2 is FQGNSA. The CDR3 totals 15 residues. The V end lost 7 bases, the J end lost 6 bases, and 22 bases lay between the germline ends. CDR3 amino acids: CASNSNPRGSSEQYF. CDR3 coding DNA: TGTGCCAGCAACTCTAACCCCAGGGGATCAAGCGAGCAGTACTTC.

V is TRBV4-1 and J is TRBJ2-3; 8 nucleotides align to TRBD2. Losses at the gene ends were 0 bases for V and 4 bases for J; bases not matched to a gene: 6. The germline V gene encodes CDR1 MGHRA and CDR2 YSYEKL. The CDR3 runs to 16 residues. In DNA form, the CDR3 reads TGCGCCAGCAGCCAAGAACGTGGCGGGGGGTCAGATACGCAGTATTTT. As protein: CASSQERGGGSDTQYF.

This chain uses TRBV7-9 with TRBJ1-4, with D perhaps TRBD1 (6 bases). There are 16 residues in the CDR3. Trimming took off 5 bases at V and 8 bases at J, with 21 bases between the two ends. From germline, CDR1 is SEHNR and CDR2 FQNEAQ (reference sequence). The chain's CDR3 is CASSTGTSNVGEKLFF. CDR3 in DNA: TGTGCCAGCAGCACAGGGACATCTAACGTGGGAGAAAAACTGTTTTTT.

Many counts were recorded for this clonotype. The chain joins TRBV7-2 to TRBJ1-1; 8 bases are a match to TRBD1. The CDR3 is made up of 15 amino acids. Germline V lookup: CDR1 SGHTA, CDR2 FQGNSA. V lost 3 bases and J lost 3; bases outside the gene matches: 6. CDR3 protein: CASSFDRGGDTEAFF. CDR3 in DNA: TGTGCCAGCAGCTTTGACAGGGGAGGGGACACTGAAGCTTTCTTT.

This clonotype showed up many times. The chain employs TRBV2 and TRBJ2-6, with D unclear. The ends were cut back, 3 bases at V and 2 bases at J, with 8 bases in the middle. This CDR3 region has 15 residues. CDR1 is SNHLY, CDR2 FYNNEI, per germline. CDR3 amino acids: CASSDTGTGANVLTF. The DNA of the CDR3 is TGTGCCAGCAGTGACACGGGCACTGGGGCCAACGTCCTGACTTTC.

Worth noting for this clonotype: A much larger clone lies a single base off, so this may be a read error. CDR3 sequence (DNA): TGTGCCAGCAGGGAGCGGACAGCTATGAACACTGAAGCTTTCTTT. Its protein product is CASRERTAMNTEAFF. V gene TRBV6-1 combines with J gene TRBJ1-1; D is possibly TRBD1 (6 bases). V lost 6 bases and J lost 0, with 14 bases in between. Germline CDR1 is MNHNS and CDR2 is SASEGT. The length of the CDR3 is 15 residues.

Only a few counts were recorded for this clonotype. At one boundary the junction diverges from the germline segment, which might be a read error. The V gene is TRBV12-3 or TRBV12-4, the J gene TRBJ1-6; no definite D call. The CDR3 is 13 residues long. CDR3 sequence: CVSSSLRNSPLHF. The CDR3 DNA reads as TGTGTCAGCAGTTCTCTTCGAAATTCACCCCTCCACTTT.

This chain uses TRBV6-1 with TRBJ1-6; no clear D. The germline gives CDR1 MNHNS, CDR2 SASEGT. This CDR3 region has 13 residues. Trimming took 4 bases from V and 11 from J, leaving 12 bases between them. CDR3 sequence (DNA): TGTGCCAGCAGTGCGCTGGGTCGGACACCCCTCCACTTT. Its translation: CASSALGRTPLHF.

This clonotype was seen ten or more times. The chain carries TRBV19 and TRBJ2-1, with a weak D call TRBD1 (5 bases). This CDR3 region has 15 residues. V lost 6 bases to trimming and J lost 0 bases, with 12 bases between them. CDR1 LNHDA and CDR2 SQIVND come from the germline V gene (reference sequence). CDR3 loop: CASSKDKSSYNEQFF. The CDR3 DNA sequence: TGTGCCAGTAGCAAGGACAAGAGCTCCTACAATGAGCAGTTCTTC.

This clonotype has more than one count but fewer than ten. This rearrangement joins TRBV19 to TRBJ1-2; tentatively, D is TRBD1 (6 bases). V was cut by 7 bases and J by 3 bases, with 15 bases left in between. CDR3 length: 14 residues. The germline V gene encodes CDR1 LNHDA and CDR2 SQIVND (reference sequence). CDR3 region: CASIRQDGDYGYTF. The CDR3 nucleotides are TGTGCCAGTATTAGACAGGATGGCGACTATGGCTACACCTTC.

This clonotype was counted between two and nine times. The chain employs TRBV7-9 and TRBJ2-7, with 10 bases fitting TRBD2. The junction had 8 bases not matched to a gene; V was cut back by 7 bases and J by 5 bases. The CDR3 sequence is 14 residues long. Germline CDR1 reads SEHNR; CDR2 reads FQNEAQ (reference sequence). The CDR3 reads CASTPSGSVNEQYF. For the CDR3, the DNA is TGTGCCAGCACCCCTAGCGGGAGTGTCAACGAGCAGTACTTC.

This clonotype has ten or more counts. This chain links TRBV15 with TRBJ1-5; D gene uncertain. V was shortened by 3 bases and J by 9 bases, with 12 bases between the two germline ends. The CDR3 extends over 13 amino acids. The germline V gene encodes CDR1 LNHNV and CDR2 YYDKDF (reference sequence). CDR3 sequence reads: CATSSGKPWPQHF. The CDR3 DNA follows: TGTGCCACCAGCAGTGGTAAGCCGTGGCCCCAGCATTTT.

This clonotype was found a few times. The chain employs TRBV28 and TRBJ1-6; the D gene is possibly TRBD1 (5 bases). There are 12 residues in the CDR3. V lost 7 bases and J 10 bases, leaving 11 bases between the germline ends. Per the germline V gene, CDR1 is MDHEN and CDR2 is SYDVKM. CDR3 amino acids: CASTGPASPLHF. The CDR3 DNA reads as TGTGCCAGCACGGGACCTGCATCACCCCTCCACTTT.

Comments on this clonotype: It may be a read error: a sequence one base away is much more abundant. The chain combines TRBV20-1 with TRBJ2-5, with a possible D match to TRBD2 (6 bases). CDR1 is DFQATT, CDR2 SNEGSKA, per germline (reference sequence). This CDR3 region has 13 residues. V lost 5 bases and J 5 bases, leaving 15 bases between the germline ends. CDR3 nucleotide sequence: TGCAGTGCTGGAGTGCGGGACCGTGAGACCCAGTACTTC. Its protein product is CSAGVRDRETQYF.

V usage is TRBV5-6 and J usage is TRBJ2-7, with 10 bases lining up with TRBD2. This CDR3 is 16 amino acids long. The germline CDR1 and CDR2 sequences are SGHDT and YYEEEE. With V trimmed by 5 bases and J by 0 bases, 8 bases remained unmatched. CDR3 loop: CASSTLPSGSSYEQYF. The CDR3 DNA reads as TGTGCCAGCAGTACCCTCCCTAGCGGGAGCTCCTACGAGCAGTACTTC.

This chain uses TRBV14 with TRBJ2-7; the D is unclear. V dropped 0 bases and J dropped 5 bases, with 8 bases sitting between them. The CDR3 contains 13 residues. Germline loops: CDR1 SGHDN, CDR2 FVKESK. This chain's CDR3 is CASSQEKRDEQYF. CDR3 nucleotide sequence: TGTGCCAGCAGCCAAGAAAAACGGGACGAGCAGTACTTC. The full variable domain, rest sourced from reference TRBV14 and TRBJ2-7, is EAGVTQFPSHSVIEKGQTVTLRCDPISGHDNLYWYRRVMGKEIKFLLHFVKESKQDESGMPNNRFLAERTGGTYSTLKVQPAELEDSGVYFCASSQEKRDEQYFGPGTRLTVT.

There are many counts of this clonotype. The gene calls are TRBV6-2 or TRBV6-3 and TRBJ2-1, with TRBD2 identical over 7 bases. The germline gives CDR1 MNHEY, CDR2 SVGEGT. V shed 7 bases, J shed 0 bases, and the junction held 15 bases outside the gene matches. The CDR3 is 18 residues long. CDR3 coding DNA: TGTGCCAGCAACTCATTAGGCGGGAGTGAGGCCTCCTACAATGAGCAGTTCTTC. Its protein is CASNSLGGSEASYNEQFF.

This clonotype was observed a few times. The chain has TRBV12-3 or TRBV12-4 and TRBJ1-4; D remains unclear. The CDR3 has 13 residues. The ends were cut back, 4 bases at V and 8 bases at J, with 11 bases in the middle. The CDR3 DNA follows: TGTGCCAGCAGTTACGCCGCGGGAGAAAAACTGTTTTTT. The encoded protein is CASSYAAGEKLFF.

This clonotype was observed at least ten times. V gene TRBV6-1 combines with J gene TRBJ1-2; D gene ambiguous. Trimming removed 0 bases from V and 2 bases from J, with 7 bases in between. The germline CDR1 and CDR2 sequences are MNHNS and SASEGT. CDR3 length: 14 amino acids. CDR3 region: CASSEAPGNYGYTF. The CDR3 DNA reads TGTGCCAGCAGTGAAGCGCCAGGAAACTATGGCTACACCTTC.

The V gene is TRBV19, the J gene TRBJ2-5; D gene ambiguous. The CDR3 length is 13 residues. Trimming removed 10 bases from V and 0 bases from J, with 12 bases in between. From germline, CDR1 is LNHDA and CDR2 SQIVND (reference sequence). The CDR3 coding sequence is TGTGCCACCAAGAACGCGTACCAAGAGACCCAGTACTTC. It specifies CATKNAYQETQYF. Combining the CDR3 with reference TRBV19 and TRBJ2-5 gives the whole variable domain DGGITQSPKYLFRKEGQNVTLSCEQNLNHDAMYWYRQDPGQGLRLIYYSQIVNDFQKGDIAEGYSVSREKKESFPLTVTSAQKNPTAFYLCATKNAYQETQYFGPGTRLLVL.

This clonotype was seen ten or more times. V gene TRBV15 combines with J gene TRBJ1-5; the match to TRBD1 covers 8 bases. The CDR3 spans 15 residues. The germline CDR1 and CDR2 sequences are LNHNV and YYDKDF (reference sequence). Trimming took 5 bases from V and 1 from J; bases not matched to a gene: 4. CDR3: CATSVGQGSNQPQHF. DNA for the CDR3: TGTGCCACCAGCGTAGGACAGGGAAGCAATCAGCCCCAGCATTTT.

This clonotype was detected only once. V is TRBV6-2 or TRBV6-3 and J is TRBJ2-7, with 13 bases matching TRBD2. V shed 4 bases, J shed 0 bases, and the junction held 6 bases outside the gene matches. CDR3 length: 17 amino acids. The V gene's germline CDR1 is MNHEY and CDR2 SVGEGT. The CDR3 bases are TGTGCCAGCAGTTGGGAGACTAGCGGGAGGCGCTCCTACGAGCAGTACTTC. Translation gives CASSWETSGRRSYEQYF.

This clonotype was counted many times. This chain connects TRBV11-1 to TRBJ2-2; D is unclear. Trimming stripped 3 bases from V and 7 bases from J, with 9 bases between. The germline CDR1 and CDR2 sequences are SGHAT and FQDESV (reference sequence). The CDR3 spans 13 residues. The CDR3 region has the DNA TGTGCCAGCAGCTTTTCTCCGGGCGGGGAGCTGTTTTTT. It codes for CASSFSPGGELFF.